What follows are 12 T cell receptor beta chains derived from one specimen sequenced in a study of cytomegalovirus exposure and HLA in healthy donors. PCR involved 60 Vbeta and 13 Jbeta primers. Repertoires were generated with immunoSEQ multiplex PCR, while TCRdb's copy carries only in-frame clones and drops some. The sample includes about 200,000 clones, 70% to 80% of them seen just once. Sequenced: PBMCs. These receptors were taken from a male donor in good health and CMV-seropositive.

The V call is TRBV6-5, the J call TRBJ1-2, with D unresolved. The germline V gene encodes CDR1 MNHEY and CDR2 SVGAGI. The V end lost 6 bases, the J end lost 8 bases, and 10 bases lay between the germline ends. The CDR3 is 11 residues long. CDR3 sequence: CASSATRGYTF. The CDR3 nucleotides read TGTGCCAGCAGCGCCACGAGGGGCTACACCTTC.

Worth noting for this clone: The junction departs from germline at one end; a sequencing error may be responsible. V is TRBV7-9 and J is TRBJ1-4, with a tentative D call TRBD1 (6 bases). Germline CDR1 and CDR2: SEHNR and FQNEAQ (reference sequence). This CDR3 has 16 residues. This CDR3 is CSSSFGGLNANEKLFF. For the CDR3, the DNA is TGTTCCAGCAGCTTCGGGGGGCTGAATGCTAATGAAAAACTGTTTTTT.

The chain links TRBV7-3 to TRBJ2-1; 7 nucleotides align to TRBD2. This CDR3 comprises 13 residues. V was clipped by 8 bases and J by 4 bases; unmatched bases: 5. The germline V gene has CDR1 SGHTA and CDR2 FQGTGA. The CDR3, as DNA: TGTGCCAGCGGCAGCGGGGTATACAATGAGCAGTTCTTC. Protein product: CASGSGVYNEQFF. The full variable domain, in which reference TRBV7-3 and TRBJ2-1 provide the parts outside the CDR3, is GAGVSQTPSNKVTEKGKYVELRCDPISGHTALYWYRQSLGQGPEFLIYFQGTGAADDSGLPNDRFFAVRPEGSVSTLKIQRTERGDSAVYLCASGSGVYNEQFFGPGTRLTVL.

In this sample, this clone turned up once. The rearrangement joins TRBV4-1 to TRBJ2-1; 9 bases match TRBD2. The V and J ends lost 4 bases and 5 bases, in that order; junction bases with no gene match: 9. The CDR3 has 16 residues. CDR1 and CDR2 from the germline V gene are MGHRA and YSYEKL. In nucleotides, the CDR3 is TGCGCCAGCAGCCTGTCCGCCGGGACTAGCCACAATGAGCAGTTCTTC. Its translation: CASSLSAGTSHNEQFF.

This clone has just a few counts. In DNA, the CDR3 is TGTGCCAGCAGCCAAGATCTAGGACTAGCGGGAGGTCGCACAGATACGCAGTATTTT. It encodes CASSQDLGLAGGRTDTQYF. The gene calls are TRBV4-2 and TRBJ2-3, with 14 bases identical to TRBD2. There are 19 residues in the CDR3. Germline V lookup: CDR1 LGHNA, CDR2 YNFKEQ. Germline trimming cut 0 bases from V and 1 base from J; bases unmatched to any gene: 6.

The gene calls are TRBV7-3 and TRBJ2-1; D call uncertain. V lost 5 bases and J lost 7, with 12 bases in between. Germline V lookup: CDR1 SGHTA, CDR2 FQGTGA. The CDR3 runs 13 residues. CDR3 coding DNA: TGTGCCAGCAGCAAACCTACAGATAATGAGCAGTTCTTC. Translating gives CASSKPTDNEQFF.

This clone was counted between two and nine times. The chain carries TRBV28 and TRBJ1-1; D gene uncertain. Between the trimmed V and J ends, which lost 5 bases and 0 bases, there was a span of 13 bases. There are 15 residues in the CDR3. Germline V gene lookup returns CDR1 MDHEN and CDR2 SYDVKM. The CDR3 nucleotides are TGTGCCAGCAGTCCCCCTTCGTCTATGAACACTGAAGCTTTCTTT. It specifies CASSPPSSMNTEAFF.

The chain couples TRBV10-3 to TRBJ2-6; D is perhaps TRBD1 (5 bases). Deletions cut 0 bases from V and 3 bases from J, with 15 bases between. The CDR3 totals 18 residues. Germline assignment: CDR1 ENHRY and CDR2 SYGVKD. CDR3 sequence reads: CAISESGQFLGGANVLTF. The CDR3, as DNA: TGTGCCATCAGTGAGTCGGGGCAGTTTCTGGGTGGGGCCAACGTCCTGACTTTC.

The chain joins TRBV18 to TRBJ1-1; D is possibly TRBD1 (6 bases). The CDR3 contains 16 residues. Germline assignment: CDR1 KGHSH and CDR2 LQKENI. The germline V and J ends were trimmed by 3 bases and 0 bases, with 14 bases remaining between them. In DNA form, the CDR3 reads TGTGCCAGCTCACCGGGGGCAGCCCTTATGAACACTGAAGCTTTCTTT. It specifies CASSPGAALMNTEAFF.

This sequence joins TRBV28 and TRBJ2-7; 8 nucleotides match TRBD1. Germline CDR1 is MDHEN and CDR2 is SYDVKM. The CDR3 runs 15 residues. V trimming: 5 bases; J trimming: 5 bases; junction bases outside the gene matches: 11. The CDR3 here is CASSPHRTGNHEQYF. The DNA of the CDR3 is TGTGCCAGCAGTCCCCACCGGACAGGGAACCACGAGCAGTACTTC.

The V gene is TRBV6-5, the J gene TRBJ2-1, with 7 bases fitting TRBD1. The germline V gene has CDR1 MNHEY and CDR2 SVGAGI. The CDR3 runs to 13 residues. After removal of 5 bases from V and 7 bases from J, the junction contained 5 bases not matched to a gene. CDR3 amino acids: CASSGQVENEQFF. The DNA of the CDR3 is TGTGCCAGCAGTGGACAGGTTGAGAATGAGCAGTTCTTC.

The chain carries TRBV5-4 and TRBJ2-5; tentatively, D is TRBD1 (5 bases). Germline assignment: CDR1 SGHNT and CDR2 YYREEE (reference sequence). Trimming left V 3 bases short and J 1 base short, with 10 bases between. The CDR3 loop spans 14 amino acids. DNA for the CDR3: TGTGCCAGCAGCTCCAGACAGCCCCAAGAGACCCAGTACTTC. Translated: CASSSRQPQETQYF.